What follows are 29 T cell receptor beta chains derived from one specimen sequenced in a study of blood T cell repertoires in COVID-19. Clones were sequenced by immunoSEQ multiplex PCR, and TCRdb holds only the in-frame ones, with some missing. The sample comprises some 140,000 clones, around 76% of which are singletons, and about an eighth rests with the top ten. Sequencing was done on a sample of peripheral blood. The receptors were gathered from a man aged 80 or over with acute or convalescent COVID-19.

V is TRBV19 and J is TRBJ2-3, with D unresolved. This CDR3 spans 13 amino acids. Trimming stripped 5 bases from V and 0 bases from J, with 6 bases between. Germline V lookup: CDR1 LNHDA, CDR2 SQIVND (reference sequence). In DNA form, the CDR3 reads TGTGCCAGTAGTCCCTCTAGCACAGATACGCAGTATTTT. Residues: CASSPSSTDTQYF.

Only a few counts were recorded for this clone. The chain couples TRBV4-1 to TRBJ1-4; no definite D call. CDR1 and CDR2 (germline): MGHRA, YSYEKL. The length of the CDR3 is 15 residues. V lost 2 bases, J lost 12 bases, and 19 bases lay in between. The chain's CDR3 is CASSQSSGENWELFF. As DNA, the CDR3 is TGCGCCAGCAGCCAAAGCTCCGGAGAAAACTGGGAACTGTTTTTT.

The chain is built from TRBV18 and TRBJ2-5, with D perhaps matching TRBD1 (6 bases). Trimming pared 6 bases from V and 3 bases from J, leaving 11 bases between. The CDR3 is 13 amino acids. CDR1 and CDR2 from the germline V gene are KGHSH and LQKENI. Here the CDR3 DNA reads TGTGCCAGCTCGCGACAGGAAAAAGAGACCCAGTACTTC. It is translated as CASSRQEKETQYF.

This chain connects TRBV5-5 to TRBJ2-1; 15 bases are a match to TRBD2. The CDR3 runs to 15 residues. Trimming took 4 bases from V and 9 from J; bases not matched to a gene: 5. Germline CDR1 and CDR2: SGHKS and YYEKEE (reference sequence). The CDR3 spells CASSGTSGGSGEQFF. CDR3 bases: TGTGCCAGCAGCGGGACTAGCGGGGGGAGTGGTGAGCAGTTCTTC.

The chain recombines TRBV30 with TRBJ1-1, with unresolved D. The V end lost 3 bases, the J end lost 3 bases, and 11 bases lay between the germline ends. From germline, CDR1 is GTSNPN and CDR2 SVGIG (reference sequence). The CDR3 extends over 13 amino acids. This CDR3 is CAWRHGRHTEAFF. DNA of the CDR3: TGTGCCTGGAGACACGGCAGGCACACTGAAGCTTTCTTT.

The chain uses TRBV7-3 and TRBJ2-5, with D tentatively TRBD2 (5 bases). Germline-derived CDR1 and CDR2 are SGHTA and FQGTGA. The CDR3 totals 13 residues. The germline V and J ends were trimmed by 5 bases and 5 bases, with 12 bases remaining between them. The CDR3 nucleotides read TGTGCCAGCAGCCCCCGGGATGGGGAGACCCAGTACTTC. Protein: CASSPRDGETQYF.

This chain's CDR3 is CASSPGAGGFNTEAFF. As DNA, the CDR3 is TGTGCCAGCTCACCCGGAGCAGGAGGTTTTAACACTGAAGCTTTCTTT. The V and J genes are TRBV18 and TRBJ1-1; D unresolved. V shed 3 bases and J shed 2 bases, with 16 bases lying between them. CDR1 and CDR2 from the germline V gene are KGHSH and LQKENI. The length of the CDR3 is 16 residues. Full variable domain (rest looked up from reference TRBV18 and TRBJ1-1): NAGVMQNPRHLVRRRGQEARLRCSPMKGHSHVYWYRQLPEEGLKFMVYLQKENIIDESGMPKERFSAEFPKEGPSILRIQQVVRGDSAAYFCASSPGAGGFNTEAFFGQGTRLTVV.

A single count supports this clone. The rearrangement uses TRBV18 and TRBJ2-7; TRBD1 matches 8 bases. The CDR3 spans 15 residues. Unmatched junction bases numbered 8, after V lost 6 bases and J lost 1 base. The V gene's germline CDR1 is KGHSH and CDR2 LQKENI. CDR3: CASSLGQGDSYEQYF. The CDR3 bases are TGTGCCAGCTCTCTAGGACAGGGAGATTCCTACGAGCAGTACTTC.

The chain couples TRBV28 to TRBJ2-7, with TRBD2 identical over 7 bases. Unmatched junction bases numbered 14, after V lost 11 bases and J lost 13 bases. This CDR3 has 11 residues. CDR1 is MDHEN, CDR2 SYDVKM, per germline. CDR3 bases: TGTGCCGTAAATTCAAATCGGGGGGACTACTTC. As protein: CAVNSNRGDYF.

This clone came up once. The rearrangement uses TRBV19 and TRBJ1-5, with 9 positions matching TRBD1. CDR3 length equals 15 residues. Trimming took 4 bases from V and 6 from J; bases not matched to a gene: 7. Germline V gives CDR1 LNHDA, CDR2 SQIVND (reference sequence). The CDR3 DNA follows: TGTGCCAGTAGTACACAGGGGGCGAAGAGTCAGCCCCAGCATTTT. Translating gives CASSTQGAKSQPQHF.

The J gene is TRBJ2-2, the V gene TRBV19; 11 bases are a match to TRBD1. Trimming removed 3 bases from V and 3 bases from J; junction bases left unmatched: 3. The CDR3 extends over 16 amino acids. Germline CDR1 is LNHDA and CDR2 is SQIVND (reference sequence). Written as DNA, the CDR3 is TGTGCCAGTAGTATGAGGACAGGGGGCGACACCGGGGAGCTGTTTTTT. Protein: CASSMRTGGDTGELFF. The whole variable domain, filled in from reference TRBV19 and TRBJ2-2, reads DGGITQSPKYLFRKEGQNVTLSCEQNLNHDAMYWYRQDPGQGLRLIYYSQIVNDFQKGDIAEGYSVSREKKESFPLTVTSAQKNPTAFYLCASSMRTGGDTGELFFGEGSRLTVL.

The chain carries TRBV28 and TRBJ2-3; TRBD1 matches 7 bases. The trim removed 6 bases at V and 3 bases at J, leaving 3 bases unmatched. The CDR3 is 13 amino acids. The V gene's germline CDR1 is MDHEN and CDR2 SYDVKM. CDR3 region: CASRGTDTDTQYF. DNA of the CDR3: TGTGCCAGCAGGGGGACAGATACAGATACGCAGTATTTT.

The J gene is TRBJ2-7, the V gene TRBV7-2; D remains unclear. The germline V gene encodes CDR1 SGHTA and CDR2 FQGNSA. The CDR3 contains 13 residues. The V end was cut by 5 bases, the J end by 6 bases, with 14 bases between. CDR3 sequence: CASSPNTAPEQYF. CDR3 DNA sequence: TGTGCCAGCAGCCCAAATACAGCACCCGAGCAGTACTTC.

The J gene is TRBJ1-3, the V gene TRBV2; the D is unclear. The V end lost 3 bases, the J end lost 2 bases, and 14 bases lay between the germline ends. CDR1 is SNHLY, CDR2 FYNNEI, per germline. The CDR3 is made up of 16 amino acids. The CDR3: CASSDRRSGTGNTIYF. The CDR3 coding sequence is TGTGCCAGCAGTGATAGGAGGTCAGGCACTGGAAACACCATATATTTT.

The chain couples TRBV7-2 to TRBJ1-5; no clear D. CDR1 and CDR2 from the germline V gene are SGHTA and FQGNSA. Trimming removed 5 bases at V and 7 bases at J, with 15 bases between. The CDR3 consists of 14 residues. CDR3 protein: CASSPAAIGQPQHF. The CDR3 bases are TGTGCCAGCAGCCCGGCCGCAATCGGGCAGCCCCAGCATTTT. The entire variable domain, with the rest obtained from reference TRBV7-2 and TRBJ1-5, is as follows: GAGVSQSPSNKVTEKGKDVELRCDPISGHTALYWYRQSLGQGLEFLIYFQGNSAPDKSGLPSDRFSAERTGGSVSTLTIQRTQQEDSAVYLCASSPAAIGQPQHFGDGTRLSIL.

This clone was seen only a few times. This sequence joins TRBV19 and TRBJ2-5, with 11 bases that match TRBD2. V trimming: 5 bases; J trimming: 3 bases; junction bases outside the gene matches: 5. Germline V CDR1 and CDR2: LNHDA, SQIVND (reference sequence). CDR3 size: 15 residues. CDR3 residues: CASSSVSGGEETQYF. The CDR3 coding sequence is TGTGCCAGTAGTTCGGTTAGCGGGGGGGAAGAGACCCAGTACTTC.

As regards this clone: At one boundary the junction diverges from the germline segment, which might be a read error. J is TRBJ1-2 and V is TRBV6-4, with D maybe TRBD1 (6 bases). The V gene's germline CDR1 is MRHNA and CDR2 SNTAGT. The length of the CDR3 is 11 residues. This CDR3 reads CAIGGNDGYTF. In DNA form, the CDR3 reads TGTGCCATAGGGGGTAACGATGGCTACACCTTC.

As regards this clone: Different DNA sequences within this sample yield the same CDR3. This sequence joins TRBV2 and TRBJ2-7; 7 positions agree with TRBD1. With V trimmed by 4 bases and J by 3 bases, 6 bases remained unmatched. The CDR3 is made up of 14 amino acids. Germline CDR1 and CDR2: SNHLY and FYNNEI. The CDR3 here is CASSAWTGSYEQYF. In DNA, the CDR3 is TGTGCCAGCAGTGCCTGGACAGGCAGCTACGAGCAGTACTTC.

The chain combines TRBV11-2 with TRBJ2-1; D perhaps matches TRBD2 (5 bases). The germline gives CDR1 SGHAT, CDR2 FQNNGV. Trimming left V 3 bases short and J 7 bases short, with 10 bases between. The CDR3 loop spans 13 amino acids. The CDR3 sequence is CASSFEGLNEQFF. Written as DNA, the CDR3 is TGTGCCAGCAGCTTTGAGGGTTTGAATGAGCAGTTCTTC. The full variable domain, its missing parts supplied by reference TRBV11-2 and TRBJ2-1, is EAGVAQSPRYKIIEKRQSVAFWCNPISGHATLYWYQQILGQGPKLLIQFQNNGVVDDSQLPKDRFSAERLKGVDSTLKIQPAKLEDSAVYLCASSFEGLNEQFFGPGTRLTVL.

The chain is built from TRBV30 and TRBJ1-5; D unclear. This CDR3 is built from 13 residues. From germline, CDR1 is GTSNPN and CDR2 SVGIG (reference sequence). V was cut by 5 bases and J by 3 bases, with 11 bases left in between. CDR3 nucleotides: TGTGCCTGGGCCGCCGGTGACAATCAGCCCCAGCATTTT. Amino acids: CAWAAGDNQPQHF.

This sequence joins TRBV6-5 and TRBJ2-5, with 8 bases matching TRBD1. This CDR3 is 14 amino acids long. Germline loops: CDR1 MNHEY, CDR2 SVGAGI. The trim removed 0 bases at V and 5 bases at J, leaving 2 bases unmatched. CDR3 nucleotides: TGTGCCAGCAGTTACTCTCAGGGGGCGGAGACCCAGTACTTC. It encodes CASSYSQGAETQYF.

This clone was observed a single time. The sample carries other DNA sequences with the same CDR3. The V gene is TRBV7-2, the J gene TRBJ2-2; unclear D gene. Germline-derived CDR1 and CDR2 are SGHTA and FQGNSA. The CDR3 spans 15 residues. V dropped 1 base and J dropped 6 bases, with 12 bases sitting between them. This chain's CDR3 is CASSLEDSRSGELFF. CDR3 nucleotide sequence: TGTGCCAGCAGCTTAGAAGATTCTCGGTCCGGGGAGCTGTTTTTT.

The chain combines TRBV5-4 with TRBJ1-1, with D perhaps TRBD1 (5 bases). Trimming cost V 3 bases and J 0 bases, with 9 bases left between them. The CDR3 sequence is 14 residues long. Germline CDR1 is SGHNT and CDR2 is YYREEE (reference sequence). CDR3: CASSWGGMNTEAFF. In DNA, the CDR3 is TGTGCCAGCAGCTGGGGGGGAATGAACACTGAAGCTTTCTTT.

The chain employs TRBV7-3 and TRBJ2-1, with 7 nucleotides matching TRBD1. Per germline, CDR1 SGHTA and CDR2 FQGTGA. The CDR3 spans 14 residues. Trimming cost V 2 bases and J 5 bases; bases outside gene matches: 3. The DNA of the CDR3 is TGTGCCAGCAGCTTATCACAGGGGAACAATGAGCAGTTCTTC. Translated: CASSLSQGNNEQFF. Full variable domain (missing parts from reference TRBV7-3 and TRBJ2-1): GAGVSQTPSNKVTEKGKYVELRCDPISGHTALYWYRQSLGQGPEFLIYFQGTGAADDSGLPNDRFFAVRPEGSVSTLKIQRTERGDSAVYLCASSLSQGNNEQFFGPGTRLTVL.

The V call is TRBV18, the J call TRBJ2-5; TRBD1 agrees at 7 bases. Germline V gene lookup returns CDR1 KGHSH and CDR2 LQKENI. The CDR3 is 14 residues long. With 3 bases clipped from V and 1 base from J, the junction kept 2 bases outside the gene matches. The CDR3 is CASSPRTGQETQYF. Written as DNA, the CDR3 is TGTGCCAGCTCACCCCGGACAGGCCAAGAGACCCAGTACTTC.

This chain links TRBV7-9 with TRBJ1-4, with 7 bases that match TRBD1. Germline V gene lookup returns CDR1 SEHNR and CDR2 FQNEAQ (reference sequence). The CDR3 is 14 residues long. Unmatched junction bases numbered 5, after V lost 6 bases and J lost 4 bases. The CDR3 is CASSFRQGNEKLFF. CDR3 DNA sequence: TGTGCCAGCAGTTTTCGACAGGGTAATGAAAAACTGTTTTTT.

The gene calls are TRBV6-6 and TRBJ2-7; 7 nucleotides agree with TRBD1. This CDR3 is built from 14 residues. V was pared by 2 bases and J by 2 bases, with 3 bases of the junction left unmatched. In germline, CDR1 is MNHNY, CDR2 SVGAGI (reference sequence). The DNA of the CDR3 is TGTGCCAGCAGTTACACAGGGGACGCCTACGAGCAGTACTTC. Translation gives CASSYTGDAYEQYF.

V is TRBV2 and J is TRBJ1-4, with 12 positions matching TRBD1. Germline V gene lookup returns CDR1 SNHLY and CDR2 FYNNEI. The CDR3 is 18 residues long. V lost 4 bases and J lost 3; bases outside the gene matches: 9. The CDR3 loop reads CASSAGTGGSRANEKLFF. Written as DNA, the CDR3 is TGTGCCAGCAGTGCTGGGACAGGGGGCAGTAGGGCTAATGAAAAACTGTTTTTT.

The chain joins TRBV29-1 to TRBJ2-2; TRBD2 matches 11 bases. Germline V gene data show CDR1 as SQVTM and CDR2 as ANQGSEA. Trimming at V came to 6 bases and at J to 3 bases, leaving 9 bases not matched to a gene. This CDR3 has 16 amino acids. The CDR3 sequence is CSVAGTSGGDTGELFF. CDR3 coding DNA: TGCAGCGTGGCGGGAACTAGCGGGGGTGACACCGGGGAGCTGTTTTTT.